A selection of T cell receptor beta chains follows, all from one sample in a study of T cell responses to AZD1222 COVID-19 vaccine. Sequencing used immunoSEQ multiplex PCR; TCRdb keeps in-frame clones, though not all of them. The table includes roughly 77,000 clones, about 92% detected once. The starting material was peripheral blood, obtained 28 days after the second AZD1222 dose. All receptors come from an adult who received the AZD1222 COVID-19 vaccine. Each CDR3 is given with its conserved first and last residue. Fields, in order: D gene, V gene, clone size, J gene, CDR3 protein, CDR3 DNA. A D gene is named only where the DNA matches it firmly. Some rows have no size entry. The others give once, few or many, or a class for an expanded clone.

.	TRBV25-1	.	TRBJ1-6	CASSDFNTGQGPLHF	TGTGCCAGCAGTGACTTTAACACAGGGCAAGGACCCCTCCACTTT
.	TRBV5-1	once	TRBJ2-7	CASSLNFGSYEQYF	TGCGCCAGCAGCTTAAATTTTGGCTCCTACGAGCAGTACTTC
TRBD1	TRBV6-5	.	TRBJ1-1	CASTSSQGGTEAFF	TGTGCCAGCACCTCGTCACAGGGGGGCACTGAAGCTTTCTTT
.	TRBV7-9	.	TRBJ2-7	CASSSSTIQYF	TGTGCCAGCAGCTCCTCTACGATTCAATACTTC
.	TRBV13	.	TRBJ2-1	CASSLKPINEQFF	TGTGCCAGCAGCTTAAAGCCGATCAATGAGCAGTTCTTC
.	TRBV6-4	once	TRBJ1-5	CASSMSSNQPQHF	TGTGCCAGCAGTATGTCCAGCAATCAGCCCCAGCATTTT
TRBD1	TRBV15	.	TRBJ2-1	CATSGRTGNNEQFF	TGTGCCACCAGCGGCAGGACAGGGAACAATGAGCAGTTCTTC
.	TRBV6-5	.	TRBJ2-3	CASNKVDSGDTQYF	TGTGCCAGCAATAAGGTTGACAGCGGGGATACGCAGTATTTT
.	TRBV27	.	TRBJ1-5	CASSSTAYSNQPQHF	TGTGCCAGCAGTTCGACAGCCTATAGCAATCAGCCCCAGCATTTT
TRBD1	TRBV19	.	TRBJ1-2	CASSSRRDRSNYGYTF	TGTGCCAGTAGTTCACGACGGGACAGATCTAACTATGGCTACACCTTC
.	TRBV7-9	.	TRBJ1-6	CASSLEDWAPLHF	TGTGCCAGCAGCTTAGAGGACTGGGCACCCCTCCACTTT
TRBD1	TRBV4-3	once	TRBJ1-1	CASSHGQVSTEAFF	TGCGCCAGCAGCCACGGACAGGTTTCGACTGAAGCTTTCTTT
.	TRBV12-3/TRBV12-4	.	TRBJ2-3	CASSPRGTDTQYF	TGTGCCAGCAGCCCCCGGGGGACAGATACGCAGTATTTT
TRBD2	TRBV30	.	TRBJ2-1	CAWSVKVLAGTNEQFF	TGTGCCTGGAGTGTCAAGGTCCTAGCGGGAACCAATGAGCAGTTCTTC
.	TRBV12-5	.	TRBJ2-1	CASGGDYNEQFF	TGTGCTAGTGGAGGGGATTACAATGAGCAGTTCTTC
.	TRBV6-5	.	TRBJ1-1	CATWRENTEAFF	TGTGCCACGTGGAGAGAGAACACTGAAGCTTTCTTT
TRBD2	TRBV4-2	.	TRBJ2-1	CASSQAQRGSYNEQFF	TGTGCCAGCAGCCAAGCCCAGCGGGGGTCCTACAATGAGCAGTTCTTC
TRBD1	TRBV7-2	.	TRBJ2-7	CASRSGTGDHEQYF	TGTGCCAGCAGATCCGGGACAGGGGACCACGAGCAGTACTTC
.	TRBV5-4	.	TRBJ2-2	CASSAGQRNTGELFF	TGTGCCAGCAGCGCGGGACAAAGGAACACCGGGGAGCTGTTTTTT
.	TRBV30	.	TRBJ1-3	CAWTAGGRGNTIYF	TGTGCCTGGACCGCCGGGGGGAGAGGAAACACCATATATTTT
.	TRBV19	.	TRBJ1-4	CASSISATNEKLFF	TGTGCCAGTAGTATCTCGGCAACTAATGAAAAACTGTTTTTT
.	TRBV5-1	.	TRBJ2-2	CASSRDMGTGELFF	TGCGCCAGCAGCCGGGACATGGGGACCGGGGAGCTGTTTTTT
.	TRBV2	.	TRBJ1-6	CASGGGDTSFSYRNF	TGTGCCAGCGGAGGGGGAGACACCTCCTTTTCCTATCGTAACTTT
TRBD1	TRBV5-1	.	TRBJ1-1	CASSLGTGMNTEAFF	TGCGCCAGCAGCCTAGGGACAGGAATGAACACTGAAGCTTTCTTT
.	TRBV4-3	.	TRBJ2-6	CASSQEEFSGANVLTF	TGCGCCAGCAGCCAAGAGGAATTCTCTGGGGCCAACGTCCTGACTTTC
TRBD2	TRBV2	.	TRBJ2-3	CASSERVAGGPIRRYF	TGTGCCAGCAGTGAGAGGGTAGCGGGAGGGCCGATACGGCGGTATTTT
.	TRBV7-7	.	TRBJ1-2	CASSLARNFRSNYGYTF	TGTGCCAGCAGCTTAGCGCGAAATTTTCGGAGCAACTATGGCTACACCTTC
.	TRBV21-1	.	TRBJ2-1	CASIFDRGRYNEQFF	TGTGCCAGCATCTTCGACAGGGGGCGATACAATGAGCAGTTCTTC
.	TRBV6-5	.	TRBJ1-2	CASSAGVVYGYTF	TGTGCCAGCAGCGCAGGGGTAGTATATGGCTACACCTTC
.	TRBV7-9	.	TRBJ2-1	CASSSTLWNEQFF	TGTGCCAGCAGCTCTACCTTATGGAATGAGCAGTTCTTC
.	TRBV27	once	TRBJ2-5	CASRGSSPETQYF	TGTGCCAGCAGAGGCTCATCCCCCGAGACCCAGTACTTC
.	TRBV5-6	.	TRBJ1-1	CASSLGEFTEAFF	TGTGCCAGCAGCTTAGGGGAGTTCACTGAAGCTTTCTTT
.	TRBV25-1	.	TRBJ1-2	CASSEWAERYGYTF	TGTGCCAGCAGTGAATGGGCGGAACGCTATGGCTACACCTTC
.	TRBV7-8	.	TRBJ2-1	CASSSGVISYNEQFF	TGTGCCAGCAGCTCAGGGGTAATCTCCTACAATGAGCAGTTCTTC
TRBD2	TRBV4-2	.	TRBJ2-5	CASGGGLAGVRETQYF	TGTGCCAGCGGGGGGGGACTAGCGGGAGTTAGGGAGACCCAGTACTTC
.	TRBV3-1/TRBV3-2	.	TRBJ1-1	CASSPADTEAFF	TGTGCCAGCAGCCCCGCGGACACTGAAGCTTTCTTT
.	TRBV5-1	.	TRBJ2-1	CASSPIFQWPRSLHEQFF	TGCGCCAGCAGCCCGATTTTTCAGTGGCCTCGAAGCCTCCATGAGCAGTTCTTC
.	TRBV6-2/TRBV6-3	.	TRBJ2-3	CASSYSFRSTDTQYF	TGTGCCAGCAGTTACTCGTTTAGAAGCACAGATACGCAGTATTTT
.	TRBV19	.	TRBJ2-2	CASNYITGELFF	TGTGCCAGTAATTACATCACCGGGGAGCTGTTTTTT
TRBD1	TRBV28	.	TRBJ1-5	CASSLTGGVNQPQHF	TGTGCCAGCAGTTTAACAGGGGGCGTCAATCAGCCCCAGCATTTT
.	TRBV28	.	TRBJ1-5	CASRGRGPYSNQPQHF	TGTGCCAGCAGGGGCAGGGGACCCTATAGCAATCAGCCCCAGCATTTT
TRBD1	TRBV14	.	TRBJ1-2	CASSHSPPTGTGLSGYTF	TGTGCCAGCAGCCACTCACCCCCCACAGGGACAGGGTTGAGTGGCTACACCTTC
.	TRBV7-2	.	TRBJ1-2	CASSLEGEITNYGYTF	TGTGCCAGCAGCTTAGAGGGAGAGATCACTAACTATGGCTACACCTTC
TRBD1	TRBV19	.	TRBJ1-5	CASKRDRGPNSNQPQHF	TGTGCCAGTAAGAGGGACAGGGGCCCTAATAGCAATCAGCCCCAGCATTTT
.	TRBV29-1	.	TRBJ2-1	CSVERSVGGPGYNEQFF	TGCAGCGTTGAACGGTCGGTGGGGGGGCCAGGATACAATGAGCAGTTCTTC
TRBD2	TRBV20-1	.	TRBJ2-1	CSASGIAGVRSNEQFF	TGCAGTGCTAGTGGTATAGCGGGAGTTAGGTCCAATGAGCAGTTCTTC
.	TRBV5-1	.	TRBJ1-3	CASSLEGSGGNTIYF	TGCGCCAGCAGCTTGGAAGGGTCGGGGGGTAACACCATATATTTT
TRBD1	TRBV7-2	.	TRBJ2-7	CASSLFVRTGYGNEQYF	TGTGCCAGCAGCTTATTCGTCCGGACAGGGTACGGTAACGAGCAGTACTTC
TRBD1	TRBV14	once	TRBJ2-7	CASSEGQALIEQYF	TGTGCCAGCAGCGAGGGACAGGCACTCATCGAGCAGTACTTC
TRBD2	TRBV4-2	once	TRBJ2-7	CASSQESGSSYEQYF	TGTGCCAGCAGCCAAGAAAGCGGGAGCTCCTACGAGCAGTACTTC
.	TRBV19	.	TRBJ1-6	CASSIGRDSPLHF	TGTGCCAGTAGTATAGGACGGGATTCACCCCTCCACTTT
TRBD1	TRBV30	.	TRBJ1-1	CAWSDRVTEAFF	TGTGCCTGGAGCGACAGGGTAACTGAAGCTTTCTTT
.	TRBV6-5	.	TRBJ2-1	CASSSKGSSYNEQFF	TGTGCCAGCAGTTCTAAAGGGAGCTCCTACAATGAGCAGTTCTTC
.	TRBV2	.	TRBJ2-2	CASSEWRGLDTGELFF	TGTGCCAGCAGTGAATGGCGCGGGCTGGACACCGGGGAGCTGTTTTTT
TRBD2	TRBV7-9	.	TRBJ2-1	CASSPNGSGGSRSYNEQFF	TGTGCCAGCAGCCCTAACGGTTCTGGCGGGAGTAGGTCCTACAATGAGCAGTTCTTC
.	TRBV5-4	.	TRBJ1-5	CASGRVNSNQPQHF	TGTGCCAGCGGGCGGGTGAATAGCAATCAGCCCCAGCATTTT
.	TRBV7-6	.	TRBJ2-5	CASSLVYRTGGETQYF	TGTGCCAGCAGCTTAGTCTACAGGACCGGGGGAGAGACCCAGTACTTC
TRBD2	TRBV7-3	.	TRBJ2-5	CASSLMPSGTSETQYF	TGTGCCAGCAGCTTAATGCCTAGCGGGACGTCAGAGACCCAGTACTTC
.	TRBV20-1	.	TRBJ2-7	CSAQIVYEQYF	TGCAGTGCTCAGATAGTCTACGAGCAGTACTTC